This T cell receptor (beta chain) was identified during a study of T-cell memory formation after mild COVID-19. Study-level information: The study found TCR clusters largely donor specific.

The germline V gene has CDR1 SGHRS and CDR2 YFSETQ. CDR3 size: 14 residues. Between the trimmed V and J ends, which lost 5 bases and 8 bases, there was a span of 19 bases. Regarding this clonotype: Its antigen is as yet unknown.

TCRalpha and TCRbeta libraries used 5'RACE with constant-segment primers and UMIs. TCRdb ran MiXCR on the 5' RACE reads and lists one entry per CDR3 protein. The data contain roughly 200,000 distinct CDR3 sequences, 16% of them singletons. Points from the study as a whole: A second wave expanding day 15 to 37 was CD4+-biased; contracting clones were balanced.

The source is an adult woman who had mild COVID-19 (a few samples of this study predate the infection). Cell type and time point are not known. Sequenced input: PBMCs or a T cell subset sorted from them (not recorded which). The chain has TRBV5-1 and TRBJ1-2, with D possibly matching TRBD1 (5 bases). CDR3 nucleotides: TGCGCCAGCAGACCTACCCTACGGGGGTACGGCTACACCTTC. Amino acids: CASRPTLRGYGYTF.